Listed below are T cell receptor beta chains from one sample, sequenced in a study of spatial heterogeneity in lung cancer. Each CDR3 protein is one row after TCRdb ran MiXCR on the 5' RACE reads. The sample contains 4,500 to 6,000 distinct CDR3 sequences, 7.8% of which appear only once. The material sequenced was lung tumor tissue, taken at surgery. These receptor sequences come from a female donor with early-stage non-small cell lung cancer. The CDR3 runs from the conserved cysteine through the conserved F or W. Fields, in order: D gene, V gene, J gene, clone size, CDR3 protein, CDR3 DNA. A D gene is named only where the DNA matches it firmly. Clone size appears in some rows only: once, few, many, or a class for an expanded clone.

D: .; V: TRBV7-6; J: TRBJ2-1; size: many; CDR3: CASSFWGESYNEQFF; DNA: TGTGCCAGCAGCTTCTGGGGGGAATCCTACAATGAGCAGTTCTTC
D: .; V: TRBV5-5; J: TRBJ2-1; size: .; CDR3: CASLREEPRFYNEQFF; DNA: TGTGCCAGCCTTAGGGAGGAACCCCGTTTCTACAATGAGCAGTTCTTC
D: TRBD1; V: TRBV9; J: TRBJ2-5; size: .; CDR3: CASSSGQGQTQYF; DNA: TGTGCCAGCAGCTCAGGACAGGGCCAGACCCAGTACTTC
D: .; V: TRBV7-7; J: TRBJ2-2; size: medium-sized; CDR3: CASSLTYTGELFF; DNA: TGTGCCAGCAGCTTAACATACACCGGGGAGCTGTTTTTT
D: TRBD2; V: TRBV11-2; J: TRBJ2-1; size: many; CDR3: CASSPGIAGAPTGFF; DNA: TGTGCCAGCAGCCCCGGGATAGCGGGAGCCCCTACGGGGTTCTTC
D: .; V: TRBV10-1; J: TRBJ2-3; size: few; CDR3: CASSDSRTQYF; DNA: TGCGCCAGCAGTGATTCACGTACGCAGTATTTT
D: .; V: TRBV7-3; J: TRBJ2-3; size: many; CDR3: CASSESTDTQYF; DNA: TGTGCCAGCAGCGAAAGCACAGATACGCAGTATTTT
D: TRBD2; V: TRBV4-3; J: TRBJ2-3; size: many; CDR3: CASSRLAGGVADTQYF; DNA: TGCGCCAGCAGCCGATTAGCGGGAGGAGTGGCAGATACGCAGTATTTT
D: .; V: TRBV12-5; J: TRBJ2-5; size: medium-sized; CDR3: CASGLSIQETQYF; DNA: TGTGCTAGTGGTTTGTCGATACAAGAGACCCAGTACTTC
D: .; V: TRBV7-2; J: TRBJ1-5; size: .; CDR3: CASSLPGYKQPQHF; DNA: TGTGCCAGCAGCTTACCAGGGTACAAACAGCCCCAGCATTTT
D: .; V: TRBV18; J: TRBJ1-5; size: medium-sized; CDR3: CASRGENQPQHF; DNA: TGTGCCAGCCGGGGAGAGAATCAGCCCCAGCATTTT
D: TRBD1; V: TRBV20-1; J: TRBJ1-4; size: many; CDR3: CSARDWGQDEKLFF; DNA: TGCAGTGCTAGAGATTGGGGACAGGATGAAAAACTGTTTTTT
D: TRBD1; V: TRBV7-2; J: TRBJ1-5; size: medium-sized; CDR3: CASSIQGGNQPQHF; DNA: TGTGCCAGCAGCATACAGGGGGGCAATCAGCCCCAGCATTTT
D: TRBD1; V: TRBV20-1; J: TRBJ1-5; size: medium-sized; CDR3: CSASSGQAGSSQHF; DNA: TGCAGTGCTAGCAGTGGACAGGCTGGTTCGTCCCAGCATTTT
D: TRBD1; V: TRBV11-2; J: TRBJ1-1; size: medium-sized; CDR3: CASSSTPTGGFKEAFF; DNA: TGTGCCAGCAGCTCCACCCCGACAGGGGGGTTTAAGGAGGCTTTCTTT